These 29 T cell receptor beta chains share one sample of origin, sequenced in a study of blood T cell repertoires in COVID-19. Assay used: immunoSEQ multiplex PCR; TCRdb lists only in-frame clones, some missing. This table has 140,000 or so clones, 80% appearing once. Sequencing was done on a sample of peripheral blood. The source of these receptors is a woman between 45 and 60 years old with acute or convalescent COVID-19.

The genes are TRBV6-5 and TRBJ2-4; 9 bases agree with TRBD1. V lost 8 bases and J lost 7; bases outside the gene matches: 9. Per germline, CDR1 MNHEY and CDR2 SVGAGI. CDR3 length: 14 amino acids. DNA for the CDR3: TGTGCCAGCCGGGACAGGGTAGGGGGGAACATTCAGTACTTC. Translated, it gives CASRDRVGGNIQYF.

The CDR3 bases are TGTGCCAGCAGTAGGGAGCCTGCCGGGGTGTCGTCACCCCTCCACTTT. Protein sequence: CASSREPAGVSSPLHF. The V and J genes are TRBV28 and TRBJ1-6; D not certain. Trimming pared 5 bases from V and 10 bases from J, leaving 21 bases between. The CDR3 length is 16 residues. The germline V gene has CDR1 MDHEN and CDR2 SYDVKM.

The chain couples TRBV28 to TRBJ1-2; D unresolved. CDR1 and CDR2 from the germline V gene are MDHEN and SYDVKM. Trimming took off 4 bases at V and 8 bases at J, with 17 bases between the two ends. This CDR3 contains 14 residues. The CDR3: CASSSTLGLRGYTF. The CDR3 DNA is TGTGCCAGCAGTTCCACTCTGGGTTTGCGGGGCTACACCTTC.

J is TRBJ1-5 and V is TRBV28; the D gene is possibly TRBD1 (5 bases). V lost 3 bases to trimming and J lost 6 bases, with 15 bases between them. This CDR3 contains 15 residues. Per the germline V gene, CDR1 is MDHEN and CDR2 is SYDVKM. The CDR3 DNA reads TGTGCCAGCAGTTTTCCAAGGGGCTTGGGTCAGCCCCAGCATTTT. Amino acids: CASSFPRGLGQPQHF.

The rearrangement uses TRBV27 and TRBJ1-2, with D tentatively TRBD1 (5 bases). CDR3 size: 13 residues. V lost 6 bases and J lost 0, with 8 bases in between. From germline, CDR1 is MNHEY and CDR2 SMNVEV (reference sequence). In nucleotides, the CDR3 is TGTGCCAGCAGGACAGTAGCTAACTATGGCTACACCTTC. Its translation is CASRTVANYGYTF.

The chain couples TRBV5-4 to TRBJ2-3, with 7 bases lining up with TRBD2. V was pared by 2 bases and J by 0 bases, with 9 bases of the junction left unmatched. The germline gives CDR1 SGHNT, CDR2 YYREEE (reference sequence). This CDR3 has 17 amino acids. CDR3 sequence: CASSLGGGTLSTDTQYF. In DNA form, the CDR3 reads TGTGCCAGCAGCTTAGGCGGGGGAACCCTCAGCACAGATACGCAGTATTTT.

This chain uses TRBV19 with TRBJ2-1, with 11 bases fitting TRBD2. This CDR3 region has 15 residues. V gave up 1 base and J gave up 8 bases; unmatched junction bases: 4. CDR1 is LNHDA and CDR2 is SQIVND in the germline V gene (reference sequence). CDR3 DNA sequence: TGTGCCAGTAGTATAGGGACTAGCGGGTGGGATGAGCAGTTCTTC. Translated: CASSIGTSGWDEQFF.

The rearrangement uses TRBV5-1 and TRBJ2-3; 8 bases fit TRBD2. V lost 4 bases and J lost 5; bases outside the gene matches: 9. CDR1 SGHRS and CDR2 YFSETQ come from the germline V gene. The CDR3 has 15 residues. For the CDR3, the DNA is TGCGCCAGCAGCCCGCATGGACTAGCAGAAGATACGCAGTATTTT. Translation: CASSPHGLAEDTQYF.

Remarks on this clone: One junction end disagrees with the germline gene, perhaps due to a read error. V is TRBV6-2 or TRBV6-3 and J is TRBJ2-1; the D gene is possibly TRBD2 (6 bases). The germline CDR1 and CDR2 sequences are MNHEY and SVGEGT. This CDR3 spans 16 amino acids. The CDR3, as DNA: TGTGCCAGCAGTGACTCGTCTGGGGGGACGTTAAATGAGCAGTTCTTC. It specifies CASSDSSGGTLNEQFF.

This clone showed up just a few times. The chain is built from TRBV27 and TRBJ2-3; 7 bases are shared with TRBD1. The CDR3 sequence is 15 residues long. Germline CDR1 reads MNHEY; CDR2 reads SMNVEV (reference sequence). Germline trimming cut 3 bases from V and 2 bases from J; bases unmatched to any gene: 5. CDR3 in DNA: TGTGCCAGCAGTTTGGGGACAGTGAACACAGATACGCAGTATTTT. Residues: CASSLGTVNTDTQYF.

This clone was observed a few times. The chain uses TRBV19 and TRBJ2-1; no definite D call. Germline loops: CDR1 LNHDA, CDR2 SQIVND (reference sequence). Trimming stripped 4 bases from V and 10 bases from J, with 14 bases between. The CDR3 runs to 13 residues. The DNA of the CDR3 is TGTGCCAGTAGTACTCGCTCGGGTCGCGAGCAGTTCTTC. The encoded protein is CASSTRSGREQFF. The whole variable domain, remainder taken from reference TRBV19 and TRBJ2-1, is DGGITQSPKYLFRKEGQNVTLSCEQNLNHDAMYWYRQDPGQGLRLIYYSQIVNDFQKGDIAEGYSVSREKKESFPLTVTSAQKNPTAFYLCASSTRSGREQFFGPGTRLTVL.

V and J are TRBV2 and TRBJ1-5; TRBD1 aligns across 9 bases. The germline V gene encodes CDR1 SNHLY and CDR2 FYNNEI. Germline trimming cut 2 bases from V and 5 bases from J; bases unmatched to any gene: 7. This CDR3 has 16 amino acids. This chain's CDR3 is CASSEQGTGTDQPQHF. CDR3 nucleotide sequence: TGTGCCAGCAGTGAACAGGGGACAGGGACGGATCAGCCCCAGCATTTT.

The chain carries TRBV7-9 and TRBJ1-2, with 8 bases identical to TRBD1. This CDR3 is 13 amino acids long. V was clipped by 4 bases and J by 8 bases; unmatched bases: 6. Germline assignment: CDR1 SEHNR and CDR2 FQNEAQ (reference sequence). The DNA of the CDR3 is TGTGCCAGCAGCTCGGAGGGGACAGGCGGCTACACCTTC. Amino acid sequence: CASSSEGTGGYTF.

The J gene is TRBJ2-4, the V gene TRBV23-1; 7 positions agree with TRBD1. TRBV23-1 is identified as an open reading frame with a role that is uncertain. With V trimmed by 0 bases and J by 1 base, 9 bases remained unmatched. The CDR3 is 18 amino acids. CDR3 sequence reads: CASSQSRCRGFAKNIQYF. The DNA of the CDR3 is TGCGCCAGCAGTCAATCGAGGTGCAGGGGGTTTGCCAAAAACATTCAGTACTTC.

V and J are TRBV6-6 and TRBJ1-1, with D possibly matching TRBD1 (6 bases). The CDR3 spans 13 residues. V was cut by 5 bases and J by 5 bases, with 12 bases left in between. The germline V gene encodes CDR1 MNHNY and CDR2 SVGAGI (reference sequence). The CDR3 loop reads CASSIGGGTEAFF. The CDR3 DNA reads as TGTGCCAGCAGTATAGGGGGGGGGACTGAAGCTTTCTTT.

This chain connects TRBV19 to TRBJ1-1, with D possibly being TRBD1 (5 bases). The CDR3 contains 15 residues. The V end was cut by 7 bases, the J end by 0 bases, with 15 bases between. Germline CDR1 is LNHDA and CDR2 is SQIVND (reference sequence). The DNA of the CDR3 is TGTGCCAGTAACAACGGGGGGTCATTGAACACTGAAGCTTTCTTT. Amino acids: CASNNGGSLNTEAFF.

The J gene is TRBJ2-3, the V gene TRBV2; possible D gene TRBD1, 6 bases. CDR3 size: 15 residues. Germline V CDR1 and CDR2: SNHLY, FYNNEI. Trimming took off 5 bases at V and 0 bases at J, with 12 bases between the two ends. The CDR3 sequence is CASSSGGQSTDTQYF. In DNA, the CDR3 is TGTGCCAGCAGTTCCGGCGGACAGAGCACAGATACGCAGTATTTT.

This clone has only one observation. The V and J genes are TRBV28 and TRBJ1-1, with D unclear. The CDR3 covers 13 residues. Germline CDR1 and CDR2: MDHEN and SYDVKM. Trimming took 5 bases from V and 6 from J, leaving 13 bases between them. The CDR3 region is CASSQTGRAEAFF. The CDR3 DNA follows: TGTGCCAGCAGTCAAACGGGGAGGGCTGAAGCTTTCTTT. Filled out from reference TRBV28 and TRBJ1-1, the complete variable domain reads DVKVTQSSRYLVKRTGEKVFLECVQDMDHENMFWYRQDPGLGLRLIYFSYDVKMKEKGDIPEGYSVSREKKERFSLILESASTNQTSMYLCASSQTGRAEAFFGQGTRLTVV.

The genes are TRBV11-2 and TRBJ2-3; the match to TRBD2 covers 8 bases. Losses at the gene ends were 6 bases for V and 4 bases for J; bases not matched to a gene: 15. The CDR3 sequence is 17 residues long. Germline CDR1 and CDR2: SGHAT and FQNNGV. The DNA for the CDR3 is TGTGCCAGCAGAACGACTCATCAGCGGGGGCAACCAGATACGCAGTATTTT. It yields the protein CASRTTHQRGQPDTQYF.

This clone was picked up one time. This chain connects TRBV18 to TRBJ2-7, with TRBD1 matching over 8 bases. Looked up from germline, CDR1 is KGHSH and CDR2 is LQKENI. There are 15 residues in the CDR3. The J segment lost 1 base and the V segment lost 6 bases, leaving 8 bases of the junction unmatched. CDR3 sequence (DNA): TGTGCCAGCTCGCTAACAGGGGGGACGTCCTACGAGCAGTACTTC. It translates to CASSLTGGTSYEQYF.

The rearrangement uses TRBV10-3 and TRBJ2-7, with 9 bases that match TRBD1. The CDR3 sequence is 16 residues long. Trimming at V came to 2 bases and at J to 5 bases, leaving 10 bases not matched to a gene. CDR1 is ENHRY, CDR2 SYGVKD, per germline. CDR3: CAISETTGTGSNEQYF. The CDR3 region has the DNA TGTGCCATCAGTGAGACAACCGGGACAGGGTCCAACGAGCAGTACTTC.

The chain uses TRBV5-8 and TRBJ1-1, with D possibly being TRBD1 (5 bases). V dropped 2 bases and J dropped 5 bases, with 7 bases sitting between them. The V gene's germline CDR1 is SGHTS and CDR2 YDEGEE. The CDR3 covers 12 residues. DNA for the CDR3: TGTGCCAGCAGCTTTCAGGGTACTGAAGCTTTCTTT. It codes for CASSFQGTEAFF.

This chain connects TRBV6-2 or TRBV6-3 to TRBJ1-2; tentative D call: TRBD1 (5 bases). Between the trimmed V and J ends, which lost 0 bases and 8 bases, there was a span of 13 bases. The CDR3 runs 14 residues. Germline CDR1 MNHEY, CDR2 SVGEGT. CDR3 region: CASSYSQGSGGYTF. The CDR3 DNA follows: TGTGCCAGCAGTTACTCGCAGGGATCGGGCGGCTACACCTTC.

The chain links TRBV30 to TRBJ2-2; D might be TRBD1 (5 bases). The V and J ends lost 4 bases and 7 bases respectively, with 19 bases between them. There are 15 residues in the CDR3. Germline-derived CDR1 and CDR2 are GTSNPN and SVGIG (reference sequence). This CDR3 reads CAWKAWTSRDGELFF. Written as DNA, the CDR3 is TGTGCCTGGAAAGCCTGGACATCCAGGGACGGGGAGCTGTTTTTT.

This clone has a single count. The chain has TRBV4-3 and TRBJ2-2, with D maybe TRBD1 (5 bases). Trimming cost V 5 bases and J 4 bases, with 17 bases left between them. Germline V gives CDR1 LGHNA, CDR2 YSLEER. The CDR3 has 16 amino acids. CDR3 DNA: TGCGCCAGCAGCGCTGGGCAGGGCAAAATCACCGGGGAGCTGTTTTTT. It specifies CASSAGQGKITGELFF.

The V and J genes are TRBV7-2 and TRBJ2-2, with no clear D. Germline V lookup: CDR1 SGHTA, CDR2 FQGNSA. V lost 4 bases and J 3 bases, leaving 3 bases between the germline ends. The CDR3 length is 12 residues. DNA of the CDR3: TGTGCCAGCAGCTCTTACACCGGGGAGCTGTTTTTT. It is translated as CASSSYTGELFF.

This clone was observed a single time. The gene calls are TRBV2 and TRBJ2-5; possible D gene TRBD2, 8 bases. Germline V gene lookup returns CDR1 SNHLY and CDR2 FYNNEI. The CDR3 totals 16 residues. V lost 3 bases to trimming and J lost 5 bases, with 19 bases between them. The CDR3 is CASSDLVGGGGETQYF. DNA for the CDR3: TGTGCCAGCAGTGATTTAGTAGGGGGCGGGGGGGAGACCCAGTACTTC. Combining the CDR3 with reference TRBV2 and TRBJ2-5 gives the whole variable domain EPEVTQTPSHQVTQMGQEVILRCVPISNHLYFYWYRQILGQKVEFLVSFYNNEISEKSEIFDDQFSVERPDGSNFTLKIRSTKLEDSAMYFCASSDLVGGGGETQYFGPGTRLLVL.

The chain carries TRBV3-1 (or the pseudogene TRBV3-2) and TRBJ1-3, with a weak D call TRBD1 (6 bases). V was shortened by 4 bases and J by 0 bases, with 22 bases between the two germline ends. The germline CDR1 and CDR2 sequences are LGHDT and YNNKEL (reference sequence). The CDR3 consists of 19 residues. CDR3 in amino acids: CASSPKRLDRTYSGNTIYF. CDR3 bases: TGTGCCAGCAGCCCAAAGCGACTCGACAGGACATACTCTGGAAACACCATATATTTT.

In this sample, this clone turned up once. The V call is TRBV10-1, the J call TRBJ2-7; TRBD1 aligns across 7 bases. The CDR3 is made up of 13 amino acids. V lost 5 bases, J lost 3 bases, and 4 bases stayed unmatched. Germline CDR1 and CDR2: WNHNN and SYGVQD (reference sequence). CDR3 loop: CASSKGQIYEQYF. CDR3 nucleotides: TGCGCCAGCAGTAAGGGACAGATCTACGAGCAGTACTTC.